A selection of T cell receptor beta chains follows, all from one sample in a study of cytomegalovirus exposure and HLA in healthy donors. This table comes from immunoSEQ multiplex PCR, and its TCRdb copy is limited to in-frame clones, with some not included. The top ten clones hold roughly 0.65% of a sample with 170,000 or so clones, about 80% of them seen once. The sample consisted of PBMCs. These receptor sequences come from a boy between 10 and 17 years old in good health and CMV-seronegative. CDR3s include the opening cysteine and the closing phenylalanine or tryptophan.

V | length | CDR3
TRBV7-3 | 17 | CASSLRSQGVEAGELFF
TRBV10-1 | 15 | CASSELAGGYDTQYF
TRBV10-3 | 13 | CAISPGLGTEAFF
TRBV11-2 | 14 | CASSLGGRNTEAFF
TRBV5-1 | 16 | CASSLEGRANTGELFF
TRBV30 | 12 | CAWSNRLTEAFF
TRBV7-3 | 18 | CASSLMRASGSGSGELFF
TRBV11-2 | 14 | CASSLEPNGEKLFF
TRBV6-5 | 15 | CASSQWTGGGQPQHF
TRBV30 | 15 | CAWSVLAGANTEAFF
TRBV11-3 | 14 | CASSLNPLSYEQYF
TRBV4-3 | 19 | CASSQVVPGGVGQNYEQYF
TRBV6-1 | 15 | CASSVRAGRILEQYF
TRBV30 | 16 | CAWSDEAVGPREKLFF
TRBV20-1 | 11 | CSVLQGDEQFF
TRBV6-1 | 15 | CASSEQGWSGNTIYF
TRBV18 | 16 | CASSPRTGLDNEKLFF
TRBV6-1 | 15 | CASRRRQGVNQPQHF
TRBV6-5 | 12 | CASSYDWETQYF
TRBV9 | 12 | CASSVLQGKAFF
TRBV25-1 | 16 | CASSEWSGLAGSEQYF
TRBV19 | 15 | CASSMTGVGTDTQYF
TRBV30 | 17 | CAWSDHGRDYSGNTIYF
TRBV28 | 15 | CASSSQTGISYGYTF
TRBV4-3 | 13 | CASSQARGDTQYF
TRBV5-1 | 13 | CASSLTGDYEQYF
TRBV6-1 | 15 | CASCSDRGLYQPQHF
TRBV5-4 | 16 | CASSPGLAGNTDTQYF
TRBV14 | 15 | CASSQRAGSHYGYTF
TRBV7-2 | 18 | CASTTGWGIRPSRETQYF
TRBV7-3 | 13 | CASSSAGNTEAFF
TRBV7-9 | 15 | CASSPLGGANTEAFF
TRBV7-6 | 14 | CASSPQGRNTEAFF
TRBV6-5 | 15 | CAVLTATGGAYGYTF
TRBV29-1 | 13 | CSGGDRVNTEAFF
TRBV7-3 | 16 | CASSSPPAGEGDEQFF
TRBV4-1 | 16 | CASSQGREGTNEKLFF
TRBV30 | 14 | CAWSVGRAPQPQHF
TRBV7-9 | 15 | CASSLGRGSSYEQYF
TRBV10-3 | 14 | CAISVGQMNTEAFF
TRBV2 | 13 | CARRDRSSYEQYF
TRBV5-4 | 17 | CASSLAGQPRGTGELFF
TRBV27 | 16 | CASSSPPRGNYNEQFF